This T cell receptor (beta chain) was sequenced for a study of long-term antiretroviral therapy in people with HIV. Study-wide findings and caveats: Post-treatment diversity went higher with ART but stayed below transplant donor controls.

CDR1 SGDLS and CDR2 YYNGEE come from the germline V gene. This CDR3 is built from 15 residues. V was shortened by 3 bases and J by 0 bases, with 10 bases between the two germline ends. This clone was seen a handful of times. Its antigen is unknown. Survey-level resolution applied to immunoSEQ assay v3.0. TCRdb's table, derived via immunoSEQ multiplex PCR, lists solely in-frame clones and lacks some. The table shows about 38,000 clones, with around 75% occurring only once. The sequencing here drew on unsorted PBMCs, taken 1.5 years after starting antiretroviral therapy. The chain links TRBV9 to TRBJ1-3; TRBD1 is a possible D gene (6 bases). The clonotype comes from a man aged 18-30 years with HIV. This chain's CDR3 is CASSAGQPSGNTIYF. For the CDR3, the DNA is TGTGCCAGCAGCGCAGGACAGCCCTCTGGAAACACCATATATTTT.